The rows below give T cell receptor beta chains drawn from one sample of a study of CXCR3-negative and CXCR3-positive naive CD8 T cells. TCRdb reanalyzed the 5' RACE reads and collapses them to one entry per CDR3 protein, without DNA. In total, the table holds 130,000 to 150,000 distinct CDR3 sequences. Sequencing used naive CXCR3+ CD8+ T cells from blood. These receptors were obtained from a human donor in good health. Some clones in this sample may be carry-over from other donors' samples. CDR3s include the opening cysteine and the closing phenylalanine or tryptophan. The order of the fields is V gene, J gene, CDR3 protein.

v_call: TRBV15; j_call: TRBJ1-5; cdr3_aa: CATSLGAGATIYSNQPQHF
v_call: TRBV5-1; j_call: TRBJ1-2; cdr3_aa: CASSPGDTAYTF
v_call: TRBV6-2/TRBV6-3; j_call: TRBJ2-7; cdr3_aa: CASSPSKEEAEQYF
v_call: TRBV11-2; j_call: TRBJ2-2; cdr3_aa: CASSLQSGGAVTGELFF
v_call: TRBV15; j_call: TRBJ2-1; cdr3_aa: CATAVSSYNEQFF
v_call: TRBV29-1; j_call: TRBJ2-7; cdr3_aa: CSVDASGEQYF
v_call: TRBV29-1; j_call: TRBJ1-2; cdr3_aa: CSVEGNTVGYTF
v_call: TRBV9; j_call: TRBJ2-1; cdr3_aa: CASSGDSSSYNEQFF
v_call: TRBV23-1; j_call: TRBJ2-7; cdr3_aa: CASSRRQGVREYEQYF
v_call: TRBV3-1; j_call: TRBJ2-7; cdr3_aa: CASSPLPRGHYEQYF
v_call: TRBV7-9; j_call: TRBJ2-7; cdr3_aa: CASIFLLAGGPYEQYF
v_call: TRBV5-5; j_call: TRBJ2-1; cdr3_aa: CASSPTSGGLLYNEQFF
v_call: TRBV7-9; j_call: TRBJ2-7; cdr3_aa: CASSLGDPYEQYF
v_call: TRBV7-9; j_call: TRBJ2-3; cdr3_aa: CASSTTVRTGRTDTQYF
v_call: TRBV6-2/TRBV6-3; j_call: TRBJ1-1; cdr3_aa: CASSYSIRTTNTEAFF
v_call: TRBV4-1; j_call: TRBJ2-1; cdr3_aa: CASSPSMTKASSYYNEQFF
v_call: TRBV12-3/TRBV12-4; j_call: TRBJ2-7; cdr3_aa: CASSLAWRPFRTYEQYF
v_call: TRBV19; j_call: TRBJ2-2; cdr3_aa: CASRPGPGQMNTGELFF
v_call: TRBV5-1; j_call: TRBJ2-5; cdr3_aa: CASSLYQETQYF
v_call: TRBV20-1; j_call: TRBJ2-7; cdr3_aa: CSARDRVEGATYEQYF
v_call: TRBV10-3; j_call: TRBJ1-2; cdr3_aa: CAISEEGGGYTF
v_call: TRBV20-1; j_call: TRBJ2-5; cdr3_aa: CSARPPLPSASQETQYF
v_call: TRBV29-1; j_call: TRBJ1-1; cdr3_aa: CSVVGQNTEAFF
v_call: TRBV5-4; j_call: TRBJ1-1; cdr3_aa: CASSFGQELNTEAFF
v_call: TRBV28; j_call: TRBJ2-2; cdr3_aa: CASSLWSGGHTGELFF
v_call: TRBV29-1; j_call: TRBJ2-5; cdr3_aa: CSVGGAETQYF
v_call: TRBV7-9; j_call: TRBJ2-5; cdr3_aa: CASSDGRQQETQYF
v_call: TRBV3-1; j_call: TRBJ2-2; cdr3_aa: CASRHQPGLGNTGELFF
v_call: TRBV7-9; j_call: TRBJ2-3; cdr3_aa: CASSGGTGSDTQYF
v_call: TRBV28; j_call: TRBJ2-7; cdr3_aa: CASSPLKGGEGVYEQYF
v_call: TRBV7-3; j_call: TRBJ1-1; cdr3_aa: CASSPKREVGSTEAFF
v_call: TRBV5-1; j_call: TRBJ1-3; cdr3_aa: CASSPRGASGNTIYF
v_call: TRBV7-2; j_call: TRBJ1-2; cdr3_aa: CASSLSRDYAGWGYTF